These T cell receptor beta chains were read from a single sample in a study of T-cell memory formation after mild COVID-19. TCRdb called the 5' RACE reads again in MiXCR, with one record for every CDR3 protein. The sample yields 350,000 or so distinct CDR3 sequences, 20% to 25% seen once. The source material was PBMCs or a T cell subset sorted from them (not recorded which). These TCRs come from a man between 18 and 29 years old who had mild COVID-19 (a few samples of this study predate the infection). Cell type and time point are not known. CDR3s include the opening cysteine and the closing phenylalanine or tryptophan. D genes are given only for firm matches. Clone sizes are given selectively: once, few, many, or a class where the clone is expanded.

D,V,size,J,DNA,CDR3
TRBD2,TRBV28,many,TRBJ2-3,TGTGCCAGCAGTTCCGGAAGGCGGGGGGTTACAGATACGCAGTATTTT,CASSSGRRGVTDTQYF
TRBD1,TRBV6-6,few,TRBJ2-2,TGTGCCAGCAGTTCTGCGGGACAGGCCGTCAGCGGGGAGCTGTTTTTT,CASSSAGQAVSGELFF
.,TRBV6-2/TRBV6-3,.,TRBJ2-5,TGTGCCAGCAGTTACCACACTCAGCGGGTCCAAGAGACCCAGTACTTC,CASSYHTQRVQETQYF
.,TRBV6-5,.,TRBJ2-2,TGTGCCAGCAGTTACGCGAGACCCGCCAGGGAGCTGTTTTTT,CASSYARPARELFF
.,TRBV4-1,few,TRBJ2-1,TGCGCCAGCAGCAGTACTAGCTCCGGGTTTAATGAGCAGTTCTTC,CASSSTSSGFNEQFF
.,TRBV20-1,few,TRBJ1-2,TGCAGTGCTACTGGGGGGGGATGGGGCTACACCTTC,CSATGGGWGYTF
.,TRBV5-1,.,TRBJ2-6,TGCGCCAGCAGCTTGCTTGGCGGGATGGCCAACGTCCTGACTTTC,CASSLLGGMANVLTF
TRBD1,TRBV6-5,.,TRBJ2-3,TGTGCCAGCAGTATACAGGGGGGCACAGATACGCAGTATTTT,CASSIQGGTDTQYF
.,TRBV6-6,.,TRBJ1-2,TGTGCCAGCAGTGACAGTCGGGACTATGGCTACACCTTC,CASSDSRDYGYTF
TRBD2,TRBV5-1,few,TRBJ2-3,TGCGCCAGCAGCTTGAGGACTAGCGGGGGGGCGAATACGCAGTATTTT,CASSLRTSGGANTQYF
.,TRBV2,.,TRBJ1-4,TGTGCCAGCAGGGGTTACGGCCCCCGGGGGGAAAAACTGTTTTTT,CASRGYGPRGEKLFF
TRBD2,TRBV7-9,few,TRBJ2-3,TGTGCCAGCAGCTTATATCGGCTGGCGTCTAGCGGGTTTGATACGCAGTATTTT,CASSLYRLASSGFDTQYF
.,TRBV12-3/TRBV12-4,.,TRBJ2-7,TGTGCCAGCAGTTTTCGGATGGGATACGAGCAGTACTTC,CASSFRMGYEQYF
.,TRBV12-3/TRBV12-4,.,TRBJ2-5,TGTGCCAGCAGCCCGGGACTCAAATTTCAAGAGACCCAGTACTTC,CASSPGLKFQETQYF
.,TRBV7-3,many,TRBJ2-2,TGTGCCAGCAGCTCCCGAGGGGGGGAGCTGTTTTTT,CASSSRGGELFF
TRBD2,TRBV5-1,once,TRBJ2-3,TGCGCCAGCAGCTTTGGGCAGCGGGGGGCTTCAGATACGCAGTATTTT,CASSFGQRGASDTQYF
.,TRBV6-5,.,TRBJ1-3,TGTGCCAGCAGTTACTCGGGATCGGGACACTACGGAAACACCATATATTTT,CASSYSGSGHYGNTIYF
.,TRBV5-1,.,TRBJ2-6,TGCGCCAGCAGCTCAGACCTTACCTCTGGGGCCAACGTCCTGACTTTC,CASSSDLTSGANVLTF
TRBD1,TRBV11-1,.,TRBJ2-1,TGTGCCAGCAGCGACCGGGACAGTTCGCGTGAGCAGTTCTTC,CASSDRDSSREQFF
TRBD1,TRBV15,.,TRBJ2-2,TGTGCCACCAGCAGCCCGGGACAGGGGCGGGACGGGGAGCTGTTTTTT,CATSSPGQGRDGELFF
TRBD2,TRBV6-2/TRBV6-3,.,TRBJ2-1,TGTGCCAGCAGGCCCCTTGGCGGGGGGTTTTCCTACAATGAGCAGTTCTTC,CASRPLGGGFSYNEQFF
.,TRBV6-2/TRBV6-3,few,TRBJ2-7,TGTGCCAGCAGCCCCGCAGATTACGAGCAGTACTTC,CASSPADYEQYF
.,TRBV4-1,many,TRBJ2-4,TGCGCCAGCAGCCTCGACGACCAAAACATTCAGTACTTC,CASSLDDQNIQYF
.,TRBV6-4,.,TRBJ1-2,TGTGCCAGCAGACAAACAGGAACCTCTAACTATGGCTACACCTTC,CASRQTGTSNYGYTF
.,TRBV6-6,few,TRBJ2-2,TGTGCCAGCAGCAACAGGGTCTCAACCGGGGAGCTGTTTTTT,CASSNRVSTGELFF
TRBD1,TRBV14,few,TRBJ2-3,TGTGCCAGCAGCCAAGGGGGGACAGGGACAGATACGCAGTATTTT,CASSQGGTGTDTQYF
.,TRBV6-2/TRBV6-3,.,TRBJ2-7,TGTGCCAGCAGGCAAGACTTCTACGAGCAGTACTTC,CASRQDFYEQYF
.,TRBV5-6,few,TRBJ1-5,TGTGCCAGCAGCTTATTTTGGGATAGCAATCAGCCCCAGCATTTT,CASSLFWDSNQPQHF
.,TRBV15,.,TRBJ2-1,TGTGCCACCAGCAGACCTCGACAGATCTACAATGAGCAGTTCTTC,CATSRPRQIYNEQFF
.,TRBV29-1,.,TRBJ2-7,TGCAGCGTTGAAGGAACAGGAGGATCCTACGAGCAGTACTTC,CSVEGTGGSYEQYF
.,TRBV7-9,many,TRBJ2-5,TGTGCCAGCAGCTGGGGGCCGGGGGGAGAGACCCAGTACTTC,CASSWGPGGETQYF
.,TRBV11-2,once,TRBJ2-7,TGTGCCAGCAGCAAAACTCGGTCCCGCGGCGGGTACGAGCAGTACTTC,CASSKTRSRGGYEQYF
.,TRBV9,.,TRBJ1-6,TGTGCCAGCAGCGTTGGGACCCGCGGCTATTATTCACCCCTCCACTTT,CASSVGTRGYYSPLHF
.,TRBV3-1,.,TRBJ1-1,TGTGCCAGCAGCAGGGGGAGTGCTGAAGCTTTCTTT,CASSRGSAEAFF
TRBD1,TRBV7-2,.,TRBJ1-2,TGTGCCAGCAGCTTGCGAGGACAGGCTAACTATGGCTACACCTTC,CASSLRGQANYGYTF
.,TRBV5-1,few,TRBJ1-3,TGCGCCAGCAGCCTCGGACAGACTAGGCTAGGAAACACCATATATTTT,CASSLGQTRLGNTIYF